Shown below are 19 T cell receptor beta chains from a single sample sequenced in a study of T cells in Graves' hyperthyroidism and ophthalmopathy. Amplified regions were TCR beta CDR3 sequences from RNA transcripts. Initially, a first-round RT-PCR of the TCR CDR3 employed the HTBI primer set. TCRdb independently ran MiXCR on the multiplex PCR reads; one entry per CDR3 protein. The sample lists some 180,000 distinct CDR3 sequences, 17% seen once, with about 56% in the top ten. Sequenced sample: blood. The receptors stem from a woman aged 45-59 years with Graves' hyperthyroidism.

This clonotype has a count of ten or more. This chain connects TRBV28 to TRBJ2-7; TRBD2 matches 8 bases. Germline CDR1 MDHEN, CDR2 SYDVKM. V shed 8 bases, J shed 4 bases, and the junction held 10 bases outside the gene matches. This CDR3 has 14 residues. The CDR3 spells CASLAPGGPYEQYF. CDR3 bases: TGTGCCAGCCTCGCCCCGGGAGGGCCATACGAGCAGTACTTC. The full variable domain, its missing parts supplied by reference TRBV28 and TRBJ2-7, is DVKVTQSSRYLVKRTGEKVFLECVQDMDHENMFWYRQDPGLGLRLIYFSYDVKMKEKGDIPEGYSVSREKKERFSLILESASTNQTSMYLCASLAPGGPYEQYFGPGTRLTVT.

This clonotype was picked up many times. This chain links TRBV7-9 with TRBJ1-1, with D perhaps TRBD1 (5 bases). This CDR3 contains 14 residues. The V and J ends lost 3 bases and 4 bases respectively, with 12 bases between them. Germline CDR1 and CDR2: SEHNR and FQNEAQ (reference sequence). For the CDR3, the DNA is TGTGCCAGCAGCTTTAAGGGGACGGCCACTGAAGCTTTCTTT. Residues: CASSFKGTATEAFF.

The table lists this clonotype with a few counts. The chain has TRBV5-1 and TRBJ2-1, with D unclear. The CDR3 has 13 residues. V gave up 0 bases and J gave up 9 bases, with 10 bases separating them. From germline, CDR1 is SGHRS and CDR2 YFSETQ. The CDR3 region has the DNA TGCGCCAGCAGCTTGGAAGGTGTCAGTGAGCAGTTCTTC. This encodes CASSLEGVSEQFF.

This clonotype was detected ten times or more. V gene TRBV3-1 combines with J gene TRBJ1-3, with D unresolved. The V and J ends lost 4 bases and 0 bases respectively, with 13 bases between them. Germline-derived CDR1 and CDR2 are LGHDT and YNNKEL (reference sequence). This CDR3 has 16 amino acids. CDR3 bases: TGTGCCAGCAGCCTGGATCCACCGGACTCTGGAAACACCATATATTTT. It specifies CASSLDPPDSGNTIYF. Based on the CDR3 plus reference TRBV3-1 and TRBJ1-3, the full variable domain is DTAVSQTPKYLVTQMGNDKSIKCEQNLGHDTMYWYKQDSKKFLKIMFSYNNKELIINETVPNRFSPKSPDKAHLNLHINSLELGDSAVYFCASSLDPPDSGNTIYFGEGSWLTVV.

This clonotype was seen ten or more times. The CDR3 region has the DNA TGTGCCATCAGAGACTCATCCTACAATGAGCAGTTCTTC. Residues: CAIRDSSYNEQFF. The chain has TRBV28 and TRBJ2-1; the D is unclear. Germline CDR1 reads MDHEN; CDR2 reads SYDVKM. Between the trimmed V and J ends, which lost 10 bases and 1 base, there was a span of 11 bases. This CDR3 spans 13 amino acids.

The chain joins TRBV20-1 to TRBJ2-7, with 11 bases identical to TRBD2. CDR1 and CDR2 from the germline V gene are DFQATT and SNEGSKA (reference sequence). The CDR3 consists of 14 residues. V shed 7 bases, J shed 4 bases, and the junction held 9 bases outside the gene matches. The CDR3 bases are TGCAGTGTAGGGGGGGCTAGCGGGAGGTACGAGCAGTACTTC. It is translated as CSVGGASGRYEQYF.

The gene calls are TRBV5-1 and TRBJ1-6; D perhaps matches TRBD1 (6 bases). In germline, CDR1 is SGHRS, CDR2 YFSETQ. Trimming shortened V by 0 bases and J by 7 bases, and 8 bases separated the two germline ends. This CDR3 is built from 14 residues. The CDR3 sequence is CASSLDGGNSPLHF. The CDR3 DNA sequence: TGCGCCAGCAGCTTGGACGGGGGCAATTCACCCCTCCACTTT.

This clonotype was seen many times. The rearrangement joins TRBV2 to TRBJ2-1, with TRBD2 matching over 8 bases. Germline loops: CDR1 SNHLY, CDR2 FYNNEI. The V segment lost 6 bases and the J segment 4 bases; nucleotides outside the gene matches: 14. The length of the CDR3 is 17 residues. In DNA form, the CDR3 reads TGTGCCAGCAGCCCGAGGGTAGCGGGAAGGTTGTACAATGAGCAGTTCTTC. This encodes CASSPRVAGRLYNEQFF.

CDR3 in DNA: TGTGCCAGCAGCTCAGGGGTCAATGAGCAGTACTTC. Protein product: CASSSGVNEQYF. V usage is TRBV6-2 or TRBV6-3 and J usage is TRBJ2-7, with a tentative D call TRBD1 (6 bases). The V gene's germline CDR1 is MNHEY and CDR2 SVGEGT. This CDR3 has 12 amino acids. Trimming took off 6 bases at V and 7 bases at J, with 13 bases between the two ends.

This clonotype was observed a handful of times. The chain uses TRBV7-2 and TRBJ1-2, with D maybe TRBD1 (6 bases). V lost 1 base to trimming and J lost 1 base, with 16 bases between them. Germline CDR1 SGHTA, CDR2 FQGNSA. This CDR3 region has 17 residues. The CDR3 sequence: CASSLDRVSTFNYGYTF. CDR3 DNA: TGTGCCAGCAGCTTAGACAGGGTATCGACCTTTAACTATGGCTACACCTTC.

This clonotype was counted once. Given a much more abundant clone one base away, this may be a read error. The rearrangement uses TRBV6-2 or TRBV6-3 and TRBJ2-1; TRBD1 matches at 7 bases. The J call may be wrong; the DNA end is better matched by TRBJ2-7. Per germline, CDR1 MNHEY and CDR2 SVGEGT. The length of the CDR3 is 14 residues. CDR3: CASSLGTANNEQYF. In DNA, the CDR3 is TGTGCCAGCAGTCTCGGGACAGCAAACAATGAGCAGTACTTC.

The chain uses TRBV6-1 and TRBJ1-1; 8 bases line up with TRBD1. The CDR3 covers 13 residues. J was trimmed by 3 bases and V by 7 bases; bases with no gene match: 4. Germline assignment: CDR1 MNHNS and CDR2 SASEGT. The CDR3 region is CASTQGAYTEAFF. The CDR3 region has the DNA TGTGCCAGCACCCAGGGGGCCTACACTGAAGCTTTCTTT.

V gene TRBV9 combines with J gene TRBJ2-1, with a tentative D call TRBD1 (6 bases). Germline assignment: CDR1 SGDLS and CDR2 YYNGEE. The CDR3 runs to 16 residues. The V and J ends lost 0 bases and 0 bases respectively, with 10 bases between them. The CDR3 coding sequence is TGTGCCAGCAGCGTAGTTGGACAGAGCTCCTACAATGAGCAGTTCTTC. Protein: CASSVVGQSSYNEQFF. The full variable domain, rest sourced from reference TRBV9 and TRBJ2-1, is DSGVTQTPKHLITATGQRVTLRCSPRSGDLSVYWYQQSLDQGLQFLIQYYNGEERAKGNILERFSAQQFPDLHSELNLSSLELGDSALYFCASSVVGQSSYNEQFFGPGTRLTVL.

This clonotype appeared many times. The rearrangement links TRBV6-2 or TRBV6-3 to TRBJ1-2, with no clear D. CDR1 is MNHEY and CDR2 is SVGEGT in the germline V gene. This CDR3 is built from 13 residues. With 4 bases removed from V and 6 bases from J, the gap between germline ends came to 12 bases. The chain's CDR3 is CASSSTLRNGYTF. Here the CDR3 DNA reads TGTGCCAGCAGTTCGACACTCCGGAATGGCTACACCTTC.

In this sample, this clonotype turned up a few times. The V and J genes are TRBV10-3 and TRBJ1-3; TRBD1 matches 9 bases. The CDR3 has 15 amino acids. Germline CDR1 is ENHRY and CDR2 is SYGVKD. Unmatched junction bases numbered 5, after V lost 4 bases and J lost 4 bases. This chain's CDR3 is CAISADRGSGNTIYF. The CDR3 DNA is TGTGCCATCAGTGCCGACAGGGGGTCCGGAAACACCATATATTTT.

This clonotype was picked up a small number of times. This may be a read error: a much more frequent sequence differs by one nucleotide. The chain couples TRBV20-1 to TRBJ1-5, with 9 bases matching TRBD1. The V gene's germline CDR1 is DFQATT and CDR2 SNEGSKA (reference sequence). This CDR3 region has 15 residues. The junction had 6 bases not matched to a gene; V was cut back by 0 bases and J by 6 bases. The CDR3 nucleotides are TGCAGTGCTAGAGAAGGACAGGGGTACAGTCAGCCCCAGCATTTT. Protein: CSAREGQGYSQPQHF.

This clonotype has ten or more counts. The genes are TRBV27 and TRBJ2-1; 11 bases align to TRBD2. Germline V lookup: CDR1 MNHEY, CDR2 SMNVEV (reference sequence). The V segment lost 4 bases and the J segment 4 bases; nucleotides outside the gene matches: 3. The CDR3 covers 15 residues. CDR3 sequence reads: CASSWTSGQYNEQFF. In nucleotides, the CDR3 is TGTGCCAGCAGTTGGACTAGCGGGCAATACAATGAGCAGTTCTTC.

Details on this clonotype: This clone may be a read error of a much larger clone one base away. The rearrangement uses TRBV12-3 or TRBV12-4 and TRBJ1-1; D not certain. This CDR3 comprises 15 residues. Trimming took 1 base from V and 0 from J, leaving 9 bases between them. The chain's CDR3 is CASSLDPPLNTEAFF. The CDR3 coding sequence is TGTGCCAGCAGTTTAGACCCCCCACTGAACACTGAAGCTTTCTTT.

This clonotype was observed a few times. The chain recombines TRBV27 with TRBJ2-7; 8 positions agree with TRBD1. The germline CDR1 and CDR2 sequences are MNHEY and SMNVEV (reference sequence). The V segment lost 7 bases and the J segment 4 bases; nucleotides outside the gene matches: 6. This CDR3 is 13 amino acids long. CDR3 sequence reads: CASTGQGGYEQYF. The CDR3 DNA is TGTGCCAGCACTGGACAGGGTGGGTACGAGCAGTACTTC.